The 3 T cell receptor beta chains given below trace back to one sample, sequenced in a study of blood T cell repertoires in COVID-19. Profiling relied on immunoSEQ multiplex PCR, and the TCRdb table lists in-frame clones only, not all of them. The table includes over 85,000 clones, around 80% detected once. Sequencing was carried out using peripheral blood. The receptors come from a woman older than 75 with acute or convalescent COVID-19.

This clone was recorded a few times. One junction end does not reproduce the germline sequence, and a read error may be involved. The chain combines TRBV7-2 with TRBJ2-4; 9 bases line up with TRBD2. CDR1 SGHTA and CDR2 FQGNSA come from the germline V gene. CDR3 length equals 16 residues. The CDR3 sequence: CASSPRGPSGKRRRSF. The CDR3 DNA reads TGTGCCAGCAGCCCTAGAGGGCCTAGCGGGAAAAGACGCCGTAGCTTC.

The chain has TRBV7-8 and TRBJ1-2; 8 bases agree with TRBD1. Trimming at V came to 8 bases and at J to 3 bases, leaving 5 bases not matched to a gene. Germline V gene sequence: CDR1 SGHVS, CDR2 FQNEAQ. The CDR3 is 13 amino acids. CDR3 nucleotide sequence: TGTGCCAGCCACAGGGGGGAGGACTATGGCTACACCTTC. Translating gives CASHRGEDYGYTF.

The rearrangement links TRBV18 to TRBJ2-1, with 12 bases aligning to TRBD2. The CDR3 loop spans 18 amino acids. With 2 bases clipped from V and 6 bases from J, the junction kept 11 bases outside the gene matches. In germline, CDR1 is KGHSH, CDR2 LQKENI. As DNA, the CDR3 is TGTGCCAGCTCACCAACTTCGACTAGCGGGAGTATTGCCAATGAGCAGTTCTTC. This sequence encodes CASSPTSTSGSIANEQFF.